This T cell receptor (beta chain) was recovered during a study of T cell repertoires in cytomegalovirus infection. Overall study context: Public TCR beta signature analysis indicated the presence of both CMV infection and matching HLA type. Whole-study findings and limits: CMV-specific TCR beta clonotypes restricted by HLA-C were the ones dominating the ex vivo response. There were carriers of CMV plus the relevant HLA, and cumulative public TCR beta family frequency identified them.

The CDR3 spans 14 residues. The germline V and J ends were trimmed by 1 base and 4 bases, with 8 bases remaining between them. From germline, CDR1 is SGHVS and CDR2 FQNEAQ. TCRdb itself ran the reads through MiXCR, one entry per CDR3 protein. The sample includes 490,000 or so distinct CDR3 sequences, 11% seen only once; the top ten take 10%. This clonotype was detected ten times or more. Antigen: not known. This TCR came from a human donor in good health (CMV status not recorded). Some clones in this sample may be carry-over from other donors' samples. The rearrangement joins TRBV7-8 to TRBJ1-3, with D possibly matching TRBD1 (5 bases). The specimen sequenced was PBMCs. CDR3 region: CASSLDRQGNTIYF. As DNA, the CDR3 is TGTGCCAGCAGCTTAGACAGGCAGGGAAACACCATATATTTT.